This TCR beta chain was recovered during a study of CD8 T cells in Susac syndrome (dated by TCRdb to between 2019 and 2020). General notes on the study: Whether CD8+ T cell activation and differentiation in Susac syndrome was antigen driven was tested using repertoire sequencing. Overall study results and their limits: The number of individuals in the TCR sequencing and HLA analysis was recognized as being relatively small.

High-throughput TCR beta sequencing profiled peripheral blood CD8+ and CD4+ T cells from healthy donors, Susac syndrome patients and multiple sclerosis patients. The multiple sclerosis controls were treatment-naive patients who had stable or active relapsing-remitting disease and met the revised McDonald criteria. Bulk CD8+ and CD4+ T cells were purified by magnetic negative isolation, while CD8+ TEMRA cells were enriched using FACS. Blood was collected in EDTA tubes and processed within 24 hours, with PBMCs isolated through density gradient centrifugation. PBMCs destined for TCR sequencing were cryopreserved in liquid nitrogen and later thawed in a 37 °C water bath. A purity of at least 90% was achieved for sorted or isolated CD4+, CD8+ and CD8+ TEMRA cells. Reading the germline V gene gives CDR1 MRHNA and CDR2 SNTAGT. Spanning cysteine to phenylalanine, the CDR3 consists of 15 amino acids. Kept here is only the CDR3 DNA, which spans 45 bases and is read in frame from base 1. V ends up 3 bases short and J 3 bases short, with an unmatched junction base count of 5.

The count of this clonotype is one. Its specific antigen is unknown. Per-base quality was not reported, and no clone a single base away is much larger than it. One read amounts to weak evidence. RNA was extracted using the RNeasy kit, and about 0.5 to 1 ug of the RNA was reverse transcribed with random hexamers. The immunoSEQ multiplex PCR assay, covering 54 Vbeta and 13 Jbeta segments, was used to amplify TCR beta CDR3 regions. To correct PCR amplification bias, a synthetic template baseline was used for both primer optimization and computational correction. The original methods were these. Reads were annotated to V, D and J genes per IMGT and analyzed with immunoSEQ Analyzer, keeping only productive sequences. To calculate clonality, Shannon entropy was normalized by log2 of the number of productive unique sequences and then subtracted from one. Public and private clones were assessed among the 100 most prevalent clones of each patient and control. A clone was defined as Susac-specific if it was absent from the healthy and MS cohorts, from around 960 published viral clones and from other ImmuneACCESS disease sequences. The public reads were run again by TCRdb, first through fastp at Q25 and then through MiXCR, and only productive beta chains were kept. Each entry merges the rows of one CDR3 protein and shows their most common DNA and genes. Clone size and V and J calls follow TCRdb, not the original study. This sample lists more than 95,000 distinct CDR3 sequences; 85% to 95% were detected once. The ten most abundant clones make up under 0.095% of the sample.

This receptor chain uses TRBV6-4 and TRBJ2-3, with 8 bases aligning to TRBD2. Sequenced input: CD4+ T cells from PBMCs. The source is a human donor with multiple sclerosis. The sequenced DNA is TGTGCCAGCAGTGAAGTCGGGGGGGCTACAGATACGCAGTATTTT. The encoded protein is CASSEVGGATDTQYF.